This T cell receptor (beta chain) was found in a study of technical replicates of blood from several donors. Measured with immunoSEQ multiplex PCR; TCRdb has only the in-frame clones, and not every one. Here the sample spans tens of thousands of clones, roughly 90% being singletons. This CDR3 has 14 residues. V lost 0 bases and J 4 bases, leaving 7 bases between the germline ends. Germline V CDR1 and CDR2: LGHNA, YSLEER. This TCR came from a human donor in good health. Some clones in this sample may be carry-over from other donors' samples. J is TRBJ1-5 and V is TRBV4-3; D gene uncertain. The sequenced sample was PBMCs. In DNA form, the CDR3 reads TGCGCCAGCAGCCAAGACGGAGTAAATCAGCCCCAGCATTTT. It specifies CASSQDGVNQPQHF.